Described below is a single T cell receptor (beta chain) sequence and its context. This sample was included in a study of T cells in localized non-small cell lung cancer. Germline CDR1 is MNHEY and CDR2 is SMNVEV (reference sequence). V lost 6 bases, J lost 0 bases, and 11 bases lay in between. The CDR3 is 14 amino acids. Sequenced by immunoSEQ multiplex PCR; TCRdb stores in-frame clones only, minus some. The profile shows some 71,000 clones, 84% of them singletons. Sequences were derived from peripheral blood, sampled before any cancer treatment. This chain connects TRBV27 to TRBJ2-5; a possible D gene is TRBD1 (6 bases). The source is a female donor over 55 with stage I lung adenocarcinoma. The CDR3 region is CASRHGQHQETQYF. The CDR3 nucleotides are TGTGCCAGCAGGCACGGACAGCACCAAGAGACCCAGTACTTC.